The following is a T cell receptor beta chain sequence with its context. The antigen is undetermined. The PCR had 60 Vbeta and 13 Jbeta primers. Profiled with immunoSEQ multiplex PCR; TCRdb holds only in-frame clones, not every one. The sample includes 65,000 to 95,000 clones. The record originates from a study of cytomegalovirus exposure and HLA in healthy donors. The CDR3 is 15 residues long. Trimming removed 4 bases at V and 3 bases at J, with 16 bases between. Germline CDR1 reads SGHRS; CDR2 reads YFSETQ. General study results and limits: Among TCR beta chains, those listed as cytomegalovirus-associated numbered about 150. Earlier results showed most TCR beta V segments being productive about 90% or about 30% of the time.

The chain couples TRBV5-1 to TRBJ1-1; D perhaps matches TRBD1 (5 bases). The sample was PBMCs. The TCR comes from a woman in her sixties in good health and CMV-seronegative. The CDR3 here is CASSQLGGMDTEAFF. Written as DNA, the CDR3 is TGCGCCAGCAGCCAACTGGGGGGGATGGACACTGAAGCTTTCTTT.